This T cell receptor (beta chain) emerged from a study of CD8 T cells in Susac syndrome. When the RNA was reverse transcribed, random hexamers were used with an input of about 0.5 to 1 ug. The method of amplification for TCR beta CDR3 was immunoSEQ multiplex PCR, covering 54 Vbeta and 13 Jbeta. TCRdb ran MiXCR on the immunoSEQ multiplex PCR reads and lists one entry per CDR3 protein. The table has approximately 300,000 distinct CDR3 sequences, 70% to 90% seen once; the top ten hold around 0.2%. Sequencing of TCR beta covered CD8+ and CD4+ T cells obtained from blood. The sequence derives from a human donor with multiple sclerosis. Sequencing was carried out using CD8+ T cells from PBMCs.

The CDR3 spells CASSLRTSGRRETQYF. The CDR3 region has the DNA TGTGCCAGCAGTCTTCGGACTAGCGGGCGTAGAGAGACCCAGTACTTC. V usage is TRBV6-1 and J usage is TRBJ2-5, with 11 bases aligning to TRBD2. The CDR3 runs 16 residues. Germline values: CDR1 MNHNS, CDR2 SASEGT. The J segment lost 4 bases and the V segment lost 5 bases, leaving 9 bases of the junction unmatched.